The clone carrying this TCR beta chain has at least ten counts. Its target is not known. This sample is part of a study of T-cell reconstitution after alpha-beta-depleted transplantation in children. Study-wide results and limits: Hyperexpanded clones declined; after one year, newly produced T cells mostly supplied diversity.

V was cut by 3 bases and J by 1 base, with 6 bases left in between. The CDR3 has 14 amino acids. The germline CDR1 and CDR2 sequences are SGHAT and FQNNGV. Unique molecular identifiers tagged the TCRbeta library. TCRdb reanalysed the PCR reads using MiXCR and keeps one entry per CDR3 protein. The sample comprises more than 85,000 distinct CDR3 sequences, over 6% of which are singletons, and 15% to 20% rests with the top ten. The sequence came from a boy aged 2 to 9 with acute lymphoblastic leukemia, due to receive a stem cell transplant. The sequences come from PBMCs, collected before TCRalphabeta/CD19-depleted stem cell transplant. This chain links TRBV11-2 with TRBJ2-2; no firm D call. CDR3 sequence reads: CASSFWQNTGELFF. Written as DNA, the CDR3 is TGTGCCAGCAGCTTTTGGCAGAACACCGGGGAGCTGTTTTTT.